This paragraph reports one T cell receptor beta chain. These data belong to a study of CD8 T cells in Susac syndrome. CDR1 is LGHDT and CDR2 is YNNKEL in the germline V gene (reference sequence). The CDR3 extends over 16 amino acids. With 0 bases clipped from V and 1 base from J, the junction kept 3 bases outside the gene matches. Reverse transcription of roughly 0.45 to 1 ug RNA was performed with random hexamers. TCRdb reprocessed the immunoSEQ multiplex PCR reads via MiXCR and lists one record per CDR3 protein. The sample includes 400,000 or so distinct CDR3 sequences, 85% seen only once; the top ten take approximately 0.12%.

The sequenced sample was CD8+ T cells from PBMCs. The V call is TRBV3-1, the J call TRBJ2-7; TRBD2 aligns across 10 bases. This clonotype originated in a human donor with multiple sclerosis. The DNA of the CDR3 is TGTGCCAGCAGCCAAGACCGACTAGCGGGTTCCTACGAGCAGTACTTC. Translation gives CASSQDRLAGSYEQYF.